This entry is about one TCR beta chain. The sample belongs to a study of blood T cell repertoires in COVID-19. Measured with immunoSEQ multiplex PCR; TCRdb has only the in-frame clones, and not every one. The sample has approximately 61,000 clones, 70% to 80% seen once; the top ten hold about 20%. Per germline, CDR1 SEHNR and CDR2 FQNEAQ (reference sequence). V lost 3 bases, J lost 7 bases, and 15 bases lay in between. The CDR3 totals 15 residues. The chain uses TRBV7-9 and TRBJ2-2; weak D call: TRBD2 (6 bases). This clonotype was sampled from a man older than 75 with active or convalescent COVID-19. The sequencing input was peripheral blood. For the CDR3, the DNA is TGTGCCAGCAGCTTGTCGGTAGCGGCGGTCGGGGAGCTGTTTTTT. The encoded protein is CASSLSVAAVGELFF.